The 16 T cell receptor beta chains below were found in one sample sequenced in a study of cytomegalovirus exposure and HLA in healthy donors (dated by TCRdb to the late 2010s). The receptor library was made with the immunoSEQ multiplex PCR assay. For the multiplex PCR, a mixture combining 60 forward primers for TCR Vbeta segments and 13 reverse primers for TCR Jbeta segments was used. Imported from immuneACCESS, the table was reduced by TCRdb to in-frame sequences with V and J called. These copies leave out some clones; in studies compared against another copy, an unresolved V gene accounts for under half, and the cause of the remainder is not known. Counted in this sample were fewer than 200,000 clones; about four fifths of them appeared once. The ten most abundant clones make up around 1.7% of the sample. Sequencing was performed on PBMCs. Source of these receptors: a woman younger than 30 in good health and CMV-seronegative.

The rearrangement links TRBV27 to TRBJ1-5; the D is unclear. Germline V gene sequence: CDR1 MNHEY, CDR2 SMNVEV (reference sequence). Trimming took off 6 bases at V and 3 bases at J, with 9 bases between the two ends. The CDR3 length is 13 residues. The CDR3 protein is CASSLYPNQPQHF. Written as DNA, the CDR3 is TGTGCCAGCAGCCTCTACCCCAATCAGCCCCAGCATTTT.

This chain joins TRBV19 and TRBJ1-4; D gene unclear. The germline gives CDR1 LNHDA, CDR2 SQIVND (reference sequence). The CDR3 covers 11 residues. V was clipped by 7 bases and J by 8 bases, with 8 bases between them. The CDR3 is CASTTGEKLFF. CDR3 nucleotides: TGTGCCAGTACCACGGGGGAAAAACTGTTTTTT.

This clone was picked up a small number of times. The V call is TRBV2, the J call TRBJ1-1, with 8 bases matching TRBD1. The germline V gene encodes CDR1 SNHLY and CDR2 FYNNEI. CDR3 length equals 14 residues. V shed 5 bases and J 5 bases; nucleotides not matched to a gene: 7. The CDR3 DNA sequence: TGTGCCAGCAGTTCTCCGACAGGGGATACTGAAGCTTTCTTT. This translates into CASSSPTGDTEAFF.

This chain links TRBV6-1 with TRBJ2-7, with D uncertain. Per germline, CDR1 MNHNS and CDR2 SASEGT. The germline V and J ends were trimmed by 5 bases and 0 bases, with 8 bases remaining between them. The CDR3 has 13 residues. Here the CDR3 DNA reads TGTGCCAGCAGTAGAGGCCTCTCCTACGAGCAGTACTTC. Protein product: CASSRGLSYEQYF.

This chain joins TRBV15 and TRBJ1-3; D gene ambiguous. This CDR3 has 14 amino acids. The germline CDR1 and CDR2 sequences are LNHNV and YYDKDF (reference sequence). Trimming removed 0 bases at V and 4 bases at J, with 7 bases between. This CDR3 is CATSRDASGNTIYF. DNA for the CDR3: TGTGCCACCAGCAGAGATGCGTCCGGAAACACCATATATTTT.

This clone appeared a single time. The V and J genes are TRBV5-4 and TRBJ2-3, with TRBD2 matching over 7 bases. In germline, CDR1 is SGHNT, CDR2 YYREEE (reference sequence). The J segment lost 6 bases and the V segment lost 4 bases, leaving 11 bases of the junction unmatched. This CDR3 has 15 amino acids. CDR3 DNA: TGTGCCAGCAGCCCCAGCGGGGTAGGCTTGGATACGCAGTATTTT. Protein product: CASSPSGVGLDTQYF. The variable domain in full, completed from reference TRBV5-4 and TRBJ2-3, reads ETGVTQSPTHLIKTRGQQVTLRCSSQSGHNTVSWYQQALGQGPQFIFQYYREEENGRGNFPPRFSGLQFPNYSSELNVNALELDDSALYLCASSPSGVGLDTQYFGPGTRLTVL.

This clone has just a few counts. The J gene is TRBJ2-1, the V gene TRBV7-9; D is perhaps TRBD2 (5 bases). Germline V lookup: CDR1 SEHNR, CDR2 FQNEAQ (reference sequence). Trimming cost V 3 bases and J 3 bases, with 18 bases left between them. The CDR3 contains 17 residues. The CDR3: CASSFPPPGNYYNEQFF. The CDR3, as DNA: TGTGCCAGCAGCTTCCCTCCACCCGGGAATTACTACAATGAGCAGTTCTTC.

V and J are TRBV4-1 and TRBJ1-1, with unresolved D. Per germline, CDR1 MGHRA and CDR2 YSYEKL. The CDR3 loop spans 13 amino acids. Trimming removed 6 bases from V and 4 bases from J, with 12 bases in between. CDR3 sequence: CASRFTEGTEAFF. As DNA, the CDR3 is TGCGCCAGCAGGTTCACGGAGGGCACTGAAGCTTTCTTT.

The rearrangement uses TRBV2 and TRBJ2-7, with TRBD2 matching 11 bases. V lost 3 bases, J lost 3 bases, and 10 bases stayed unmatched. Per germline, CDR1 SNHLY and CDR2 FYNNEI. The CDR3 has 17 amino acids. This chain's CDR3 is CASSDRLAGSPNYEQYV. CDR3 DNA: TGTGCCAGCAGTGACCGACTAGCGGGATCCCCCAACTACGAGCAGTACGTC.

This clone was recorded a few times. The chain links TRBV10-2 to TRBJ2-1; 7 bases are a match to TRBD2. Germline trimming cut 0 bases from V and 7 bases from J; bases unmatched to any gene: 9. Germline CDR1 is WSHSY and CDR2 is SAAADI. The CDR3 covers 16 residues. CDR3 protein: CASSESEAGAGNEQFF. CDR3 bases: TGCGCCAGCAGTGAGTCCGAGGCGGGAGCTGGTAATGAGCAGTTCTTC.

J is TRBJ1-2 and V is TRBV19; D gene unclear. CDR1 LNHDA and CDR2 SQIVND come from the germline V gene (reference sequence). This CDR3 comprises 16 residues. V lost 10 bases and J 8 bases, leaving 29 bases between the germline ends. Here the CDR3 reads CAIQTAGPLPAGGYTF. The CDR3 DNA is TGTGCCATCCAGACCGCAGGACCGCTACCGGCGGGGGGCTACACCTTC.

The chain links TRBV27 to TRBJ2-7, with D maybe TRBD1 (5 bases). Germline V gene lookup returns CDR1 MNHEY and CDR2 SMNVEV (reference sequence). Deletions cut 6 bases from V and 3 bases from J, with 15 bases between. The CDR3 covers 14 residues. As DNA, the CDR3 is TGTGCCAGCAGCCCAGGGTTAAGCTACTACGAGCAGTACTTC. Amino acid sequence: CASSPGLSYYEQYF.

Remarks on this clone: A read error is likely, as this CDR3 ends without the conserved phenylalanine or tryptophan. The DNA is left out, because the CDR3 cannot be placed on it with certainty; the CDR3 is given as TCRdb lists it. The chain uses TRBV4-3 and TRBJ2-6; no DNA check was done on the table's D call, TRBD1. Including both end residues, the CDR3 is 13 amino acids long. Germline V gene data show CDR1 as LGHNA and CDR2 as YSLEER. The CDR3 region is CASSQDPRGRGIL.

The chain joins TRBV27 to TRBJ2-1; 12 bases line up with TRBD2. Trimming removed 2 bases from V and 8 bases from J; junction bases left unmatched: 19. This CDR3 has 20 residues. CDR1 and CDR2 (germline): MNHEY, SMNVEV (reference sequence). The CDR3 region is CASSLRPGREASGRADEQFF. Here the CDR3 DNA reads TGTGCCAGCAGTTTACGGCCGGGGCGGGAGGCTAGCGGGAGGGCCGATGAGCAGTTCTTC.

The V gene is TRBV9, the J gene TRBJ2-1; 9 positions agree with TRBD2. This CDR3 comprises 14 residues. The V gene end was trimmed by 5 bases and the J gene end by 10 bases; junction bases not matched to a gene: 10. Germline values: CDR1 SGDLS, CDR2 YYNGEE. In DNA, the CDR3 is TGTGCCAGCAGGAGGGAGGTAGCGGGAGAAGAGCAGTTCTTC. Translation: CASRREVAGEEQFF.

The gene calls are TRBV28 and TRBJ1-1, with D possibly being TRBD1 (5 bases). CDR3 size: 13 residues. Trimming removed 6 bases at V and 4 bases at J, with 12 bases between. In germline, CDR1 is MDHEN, CDR2 SYDVKM. CDR3 DNA: TGTGCCAGCAGGGGAGGCGGGGGCACTGAAGCTTTCTTT. Translated, it gives CASRGGGGTEAFF.